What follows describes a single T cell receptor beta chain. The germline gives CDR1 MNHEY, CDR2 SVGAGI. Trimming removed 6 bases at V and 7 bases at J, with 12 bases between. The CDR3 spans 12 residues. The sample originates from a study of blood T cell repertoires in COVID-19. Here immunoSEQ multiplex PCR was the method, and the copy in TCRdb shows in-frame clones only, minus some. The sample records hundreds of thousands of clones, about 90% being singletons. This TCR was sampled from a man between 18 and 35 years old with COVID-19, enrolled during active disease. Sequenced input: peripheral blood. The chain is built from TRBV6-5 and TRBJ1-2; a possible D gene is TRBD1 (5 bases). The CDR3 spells CASRDTVFGYTF. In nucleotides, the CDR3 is TGTGCCAGCAGGGACACCGTTTTTGGCTACACCTTC.